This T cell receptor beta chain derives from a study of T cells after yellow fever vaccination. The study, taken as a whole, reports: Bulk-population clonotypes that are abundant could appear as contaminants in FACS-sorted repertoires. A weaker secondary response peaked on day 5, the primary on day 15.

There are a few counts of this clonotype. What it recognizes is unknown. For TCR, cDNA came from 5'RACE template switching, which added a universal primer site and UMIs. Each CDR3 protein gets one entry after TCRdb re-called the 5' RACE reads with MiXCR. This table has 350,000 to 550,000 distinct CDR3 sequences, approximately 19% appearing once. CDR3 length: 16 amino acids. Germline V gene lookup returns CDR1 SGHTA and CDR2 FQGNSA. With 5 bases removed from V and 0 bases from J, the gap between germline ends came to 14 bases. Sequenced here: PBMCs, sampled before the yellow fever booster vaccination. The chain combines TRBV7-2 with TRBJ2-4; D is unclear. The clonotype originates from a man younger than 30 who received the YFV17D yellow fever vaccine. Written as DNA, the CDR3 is TGTGCCAGCAGCCGAGAGGCGGTCCTAGCCAAAAACATTCAGTACTTC. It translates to CASSREAVLAKNIQYF.